This T cell receptor (beta chain) was sequenced in a study of blood T cell repertoires in COVID-19. Overall study context: Researchers got acute and convalescent COVID-19 samples from the United States, Italy and Spain. T cells, B-cell-depleted T cells, or PBMCs supplied cDNA or gDNA.

V was shortened by 4 bases and J by 10 bases, with 20 bases between the two germline ends. The germline V gene has CDR1 SGHRS and CDR2 YFSETQ. This CDR3 contains 15 residues. Original handling: Nucleated cell counts were estimated from reference gene primer amplification. Only in-frame clones appear in the TCRdb table, and some are missing; sequencing was by immunoSEQ multiplex PCR. V and J calls and clone size are copied from that table; D and trimming were computed from the DNA. The table records more than 400,000 clones, approximately 83% of them present only once. This sequence originates from a human donor in a cohort sampled during active COVID-19. The V gene is TRBV5-1, the J gene TRBJ1-4, with no clear D. Sample: peripheral blood. CDR3: CASSPLTGRVGKLFF. In DNA, the CDR3 is TGCGCCAGCAGCCCGCTGACTGGTCGGGTAGGAAAACTGTTTTTT.